This TCR beta chain was captured by sequencing in a study of shared T cell receptors in the human thymus (dated by TCRdb to about 2021). Notes on the research overall: The study examined how self-reactive, shared T-cell receptor alpha chains are generated in the human thymus.

About this clone: What this receptor recognizes is not known. There are no base qualities to consult, and no much larger clone falls within one base.

Library method: the immunoSEQ multiplex PCR assay. The clones in this table, taken by TCRdb from immuneACCESS, are in-frame only. Not every clone is retained; where verified, under half of the shortfall comes from an unresolved V gene, and the cause of the rest is unknown. In this sample the table shows 600,000 or so clones, 80% to 90% of which occur a single time. The ten largest clones take up under 0.01% of the sample. The CDR3 runs 16 residues from the cysteine to the phenylalanine. The CDR3 DNA has 48 bases and is translated from base 1. Cut back by 0 bases and 0 bases, the V and J ends lie 13 bases apart. The germline V gene gives CDR1 as SGHRS and CDR2 as YFSETQ. These data also featured in a second study, about human thymus T cells. Per that second paper: In Finland, the donors were immunologically healthy infants who were having open corrective cardiac surgery for congenital heart defects. Thymus tissue was obtained as surgical resects removed during corrective cardiac surgery. Both the thymic and the peripheral blood repertoires appeared to show biased V and J gene segment usage. According to the related research, thymic TCR repertoires were highly overlapping among unrelated individuals. TCR alpha and beta repertoires from roughly eight infant thymus samples and a few related peripheral blood samples were characterized in the study. The infant donors were roughly 7 to 244 days old, and the cohort included roughly six males and two females. After being mechanically released from the tissue, thymocytes were kept at -70 degrees C in pellets of 10-30 million cells. A QIAsymphony instrument was used to extract genomic DNA from the frozen cell pellets. Using the immunoSEQ multiplex PCR assay, the TCRB and TCRAD loci were amplified from a standardized quantity of quality-controlled genomic DNA. The V(D)J region was spanned by amplicons of a length sufficient to cover the CDR3 and to identify V and J genes. The amplicons were sequenced on an Illumina platform via the commercial immunoSEQ service. Primer bias and sequencing errors were corrected as previously described, and TCRAD and TCRB were defined on the basis of the IMGT database. Analysis of the repertoires was done with immunoSEQ Analyzer 3.0 and VDJTools and included basic statistics, V/J segment usage, diversity estimates, rarefaction and pairwise overlap. Diversity was estimated using the Chao1, ChaoE, Efron-Thisted, Shannon and inverse Simpson indices, and was also estimated on datasets down-sampled to the size of the smallest sample. For repertoire overlap, CDR3 nucleotide sequence, V gene and J gene had to match strictly, and clustering was done by Jaccard-based multidimensional scaling. On average, approximately 790,000 unique TCRB clonotypes were obtained from thymus samples, compared with around 78,000 from blood samples.

This sequence uses TRBV5-1 and TRBJ2-7, with the D gene too uncertain to name. Sequenced input: thymocytes. This receptor was taken from a boy under two years old with a congenital heart defect. Donor details come from another sample of the same person, matched by shared clones. Here is the DNA: TGCGCCAGCAGCTTGGATACCGAGAGGAGCTCCTACGAGCAGTACTTC. Translation gives CASSLDTERSSYEQYF.